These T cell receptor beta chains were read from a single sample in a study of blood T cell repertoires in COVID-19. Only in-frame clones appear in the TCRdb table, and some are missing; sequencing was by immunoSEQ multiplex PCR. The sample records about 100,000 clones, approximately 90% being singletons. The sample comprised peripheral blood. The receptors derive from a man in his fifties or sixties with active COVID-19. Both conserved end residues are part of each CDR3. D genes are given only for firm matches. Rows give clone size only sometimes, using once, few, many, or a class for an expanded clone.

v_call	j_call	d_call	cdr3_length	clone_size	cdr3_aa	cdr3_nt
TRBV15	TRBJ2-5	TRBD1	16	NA	CATSSADRGHGETQYF	TGTGCCACCAGCAGCGCGGACAGGGGGCACGGAGAGACCCAGTACTTC
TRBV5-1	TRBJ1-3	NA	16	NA	CASSLNAGPGGNTIYF	TGCGCCAGCAGCTTGAATGCGGGTCCGGGGGGAAACACCATATATTTT
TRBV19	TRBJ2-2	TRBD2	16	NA	CASSISGTRDTGELFF	TGTGCCAGTAGTATCTCCGGGACTAGGGACACCGGGGAGCTGTTTTTT
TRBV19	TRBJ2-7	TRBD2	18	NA	CASSPVGLAGGLTYEQYF	TGTGCCAGTAGTCCTGTAGGACTAGCGGGGGGTCTTACCTACGAGCAGTACTTC
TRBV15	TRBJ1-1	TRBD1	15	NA	CATSRDRTGGLRAFF	TGTGCCACCAGCAGAGATCGTACAGGGGGGTTACGAGCTTTCTTT
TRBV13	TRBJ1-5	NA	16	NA	CTSSLRRDNSNQPQHF	TGTACCAGCAGCTTACGCAGGGACAATAGCAATCAGCCCCAGCATTTT
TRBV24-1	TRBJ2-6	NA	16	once	CATSDSTGPGANVLTF	TGTGCCACCAGTGATTCGACAGGCCCCGGGGCCAACGTCCTGACTTTC
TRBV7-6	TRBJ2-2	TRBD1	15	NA	CASSTARTGAGELFF	TGTGCCAGCAGCACTGCCCGGACAGGTGCCGGGGAGCTGTTTTTT
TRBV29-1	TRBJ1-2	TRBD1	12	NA	CSVAGQGIGYTF	TGCAGCGTGGCGGGACAGGGGATTGGCTACACCTTC
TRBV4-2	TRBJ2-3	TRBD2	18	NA	CASSQAAVARESGDTQYF	TGTGCCAGCAGCCAAGCGGCAGTTGCGCGGGAGTCTGGAGATACGCAGTATTTT
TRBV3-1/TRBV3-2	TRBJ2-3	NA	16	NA	CASSQGNRVVTDTQYF	TGTGCCAGCAGCCAAGGTAACAGGGTAGTCACAGATACGCAGTATTTT
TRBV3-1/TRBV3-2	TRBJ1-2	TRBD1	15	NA	CASSLPGQGASGYTF	TGTGCCAGCAGCCTCCCTGGGCAGGGGGCCTCTGGCTACACCTTC
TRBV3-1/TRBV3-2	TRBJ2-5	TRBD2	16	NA	CASSQATSGGWKTQYF	TGTGCCAGCAGCCAAGCCACTAGCGGGGGGTGGAAGACCCAGTACTTC
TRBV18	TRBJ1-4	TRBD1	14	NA	CASSPGQGYEKLFF	TGTGCCAGCTCACCGGGACAGGGTTATGAAAAACTGTTTTTT
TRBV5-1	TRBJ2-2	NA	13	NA	CASSPDLGGELFF	TGCGCCAGCAGCCCGGACTTGGGCGGGGAGCTGTTTTTT
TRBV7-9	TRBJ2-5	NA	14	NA	CASSPGGGIKTQYF	TGTGCCAGCAGCCCGGGGGGCGGGATAAAGACCCAGTACTTC